A single TCR beta chain is shown here with its context. What this receptor recognizes is not known. The sample holds no much larger clone one base away, and base qualities are not on file. This record comes from a study of blood T cell repertoires in COVID-19 (dated by TCRdb to about 2020). General notes on the study: Samples from collaborators originated in the United States, Italy and Spain and spanned both the acute and convalescent phases of COVID-19. Where available, HLA class I and class II types were obtained from metadata supplied by the sample provider rather than from assay-based typing. The repertoires were released in a freely available public database intended as a resource for research on the immune response to SARS-CoV-2. Deeply sampled blood TCRbeta repertoires from subjects exposed to, actively infected with, or recovered from COVID-19 were included in the dataset. The material from the prospective study consisted of cDNA or gDNA derived from T cells, B-cell-depleted T cells, or PBMCs. A de-identified subject ID, COVID-19 status, age in years and sex were almost always included in the sample metadata. Samples came from the ongoing ImmuneRACE study (first 160 participants) plus 1,254 subjects from 6 global collaborators.

Enrolling through a virtual design, the prospective study's participants ranged in age from about 18 to 89 years and lived across 24 United States geographic areas. To assign participants to cohorts, the prospective study relied on clinical history that participants themselves reported in a screening survey and a study questionnaire. Recovered participants in ImmuneRACE Cohort 3 were defined as having two consecutive negative NP/OP PCR tests, clearance from a healthcare professional, or resolution of symptoms. In the prospective study, whole blood, serum and a nasopharyngeal or oropharyngeal swab were collected from each participant by mobile phlebotomists. Over a 2-month period, participants in the prospective study had the option of providing additional blood draws and questionnaires. Before DNA extraction, blood samples from the prospective study were shipped at room temperature or frozen. The study at large found these results: The quantity of clinical and demographic metadata differed by source and by participant and was supplied without curation.

From the cysteine through the phenylalanine, the CDR3 covers 15 amino acids. The retained sequence is limited to the CDR3, 45 bases, with the frame set at the first base. The germline V gene sets CDR1 to MNHNS and CDR2 to SASEGT. The V end loses 2 bases and the J end loses 3 bases, and a stretch of 13 bases separates them. TCRbeta CDR3 regions were amplified from genomic DNA using the immunoSEQ Assay, a bias-controlled multiplex PCR. As for how the authors treated the data: The number of nucleated cells in each sample was estimated from the amplification of reference gene primers within the assay. To quantify the absolute abundance of each unique TCRbeta CDR3 rearrangement, sequence reads were collapsed and filtered. For each sample, productive Simpson clonality was calculated by taking the square root of Simpson's diversity index across productive rearrangements. TCRdb retrieved this table from immuneACCESS and kept in-frame rearrangements only. Not all clones are present; in checked studies, unresolved V genes account for under half, and no reason is known for the remainder. V and J calls and clone size are those listed in that table; D and trimming were worked out from the DNA. Present in this sample are fewer than 450,000 clones, more than 70% of which were seen just once. Together, the top ten hold about 1.1% of the sample.

The sequence joins TRBV6-1 to TRBJ1-1; matching of 5 bases hints at TRBD1 as the D gene. Sequencing input: PBMCs or T cells enriched from blood (not recorded which). This sequence was found in a young woman who had recovered from COVID-19. The CDR3 sequence is CASSEWRGGDTEAFF. The DNA reads TGTGCCAGCAGTGAATGGCGGGGAGGGGACACTGAAGCTTTCTTT.